This T cell receptor beta chain stems from a study of T cells in women clearing cervical HPV infection. At the level of the study: HLA type stays a possible confounder, typing being limited.

Some clones are missing from TCRdb's copy, which holds only in-frame ones; the method was immunoSEQ multiplex PCR. This sample's table has 40,000 to 60,000 clones. Study-wide points: CIN3+ cases had significantly higher TCR richness than controls; evenness did not differ. Each sample's T-cell count was unknown, possibly confounding richness. Cases and controls were distinguished at AUC 0.83 by richness and V genes.

With regard to this clone: Its antigen is currently unknown. The CDR3 end falls 3 residues outside the read, so it is completed with the germline J gene.

The CDR3 runs to 16 residues. The V gene end was trimmed by 1 base and the J gene end by 8 bases; junction bases not matched to a gene: 10. Germline V gene lookup returns CDR1 KGHSH and CDR2 LQKENI. The specimen was blood buffy coat. The source of this sequence is a woman aged 18 to 69 with a cervical HPV16 infection that either progressed to CIN3+ or cleared (not recorded which). The V gene is TRBV18, the J gene TRBJ1-5; 8 nucleotides agree with TRBD1. CDR3 bases read: TGTGCCAGCTCACCACGGGGGGGACAGGTCTTTGAGCCC. It encodes CASSPRGGQVFEP. The full CDR3 reads CASSPRGGQVFEPQHF.